Listed below are T cell receptor beta chains from one sample, sequenced in a study of cytotoxic CD8 clonotypes in ibrutinib-treated CLL. Repertoires were generated with immunoSEQ multiplex PCR, while TCRdb's copy carries only in-frame clones and drops some. This sample yields about 130,000 clones, of which about 79% are seen a single time; over 10% belongs to the top ten. This sample comprised PBMCs, obtained after 12 months of ibrutinib treatment. These receptors all stem from a human donor with chronic lymphocytic leukemia. CDR3s include the opening cysteine and the closing phenylalanine or tryptophan.

cdr3_aa	v_call
CASSRTPMKPEGYTF	TRBV25-1
CASTPHAVFGDQPQHF	TRBV2
CASSLAGSSHEQYF	TRBV28
CASSQGANYGYTF	TRBV28
CASSPGGQISDTEAFF	TRBV6-7
CASRRTATGELFF	TRBV7-7
CASRGGQGIFSYEQYF	TRBV2
CASSLDLATAHEQYF	TRBV5-4
CAISESEGQGMSFF	TRBV10-3
CASSLDPGTDTQYF	TRBV7-6
CASSMRLADNEQFF	TRBV19
CATYGGHEQYF	TRBV6-5
CASLHSGGSYNEQFF	TRBV27